This is a list of T cell receptor beta chains from one sample in a study of shared clonotypes between healthy human individuals. The table came from immunoSEQ multiplex PCR; TCRdb's copy has only in-frame clones and leaves some out. The profile shows roughly 1.4 million clones, just under 99% of them singletons. The sample taken for sequencing was naive CD4+ T cells sorted from blood. The receptors come from a man under 40 in good health. Both conserved end residues are part of each CDR3. The D gene is left open where the match is weak. Clone size appears in some rows only: once, few, many, or a class for an expanded clone.

V: TRBV5-4
D: NA
J: TRBJ1-1
size: NA
CDR3: CASSRRIRDTEAFF
DNA: TGTGCCAGCAGTCGACGTATTCGGGACACTGAAGCTTTCTTT

V: TRBV4-3
D: TRBD2
J: TRBJ2-1
size: NA
CDR3: CASSQDGRGLAGGPRSNEQFF
DNA: TGCGCCAGCAGCCAAGACGGAAGAGGACTAGCGGGAGGGCCACGCTCAAATGAGCAGTTCTTC

V: TRBV5-4
D: TRBD1
J: TRBJ1-1
size: NA
CDR3: CASSLGGDRVDTEAFF
DNA: TGTGCCAGCAGCTTGGGTGGGGACAGGGTTGACACTGAAGCTTTCTTT

V: TRBV19
D: NA
J: TRBJ1-4
size: NA
CDR3: CAGKVEKLFF
DNA: TGTGCCGGTAAAGTTGAAAAACTGTTTTTT

V: TRBV27
D: TRBD2
J: TRBJ2-3
size: once
CDR3: CASNISGRRTDTQYF
DNA: TGTGCCAGCAACATCTCCGGGAGGCGCACAGATACGCAGTATTTT

V: TRBV5-1
D: TRBD2
J: TRBJ2-2
size: NA
CDR3: CASSWTSGRGNGELFF
DNA: TGCGCCAGCAGCTGGACTAGCGGGAGGGGAAACGGGGAGCTGTTTTTT

V: TRBV7-6
D: TRBD2
J: TRBJ2-3
size: NA
CDR3: CASSLGGTSATDTQYF
DNA: TGTGCCAGCAGCTTAGGAGGGACTAGCGCGACAGATACGCAGTATTTT

V: TRBV7-8
D: TRBD1
J: TRBJ1-4
size: NA
CDR3: CASSLGRGREKLFF
DNA: TGTGCCAGCAGCTTGGGGAGGGGGCGAGAAAAACTGTTTTTT

V: TRBV6-5
D: NA
J: TRBJ2-1
size: NA
CDR3: CASLSEQFF
DNA: TGTGCCAGCCTAAGTGAGCAGTTCTTC

V: TRBV6-5
D: NA
J: TRBJ1-1
size: NA
CDR3: CASRTGTTQRAFF
DNA: TGTGCCAGCAGGACTGGGACAACTCAGAGGGCTTTCTTT

V: TRBV25-1
D: NA
J: TRBJ2-7
size: NA
CDR3: CASSESEGTPRSYEQYF
DNA: TGTGCCAGCAGTGAGTCGGAGGGGACACCTCGCTCCTACGAGCAGTACTTC

V: TRBV27
D: TRBD2
J: TRBJ2-7
size: NA
CDR3: CASSLMGLDAYEQYF
DNA: TGTGCCAGCAGTTTAATGGGACTAGATGCCTACGAGCAGTACTTC

V: TRBV5-4
D: NA
J: TRBJ2-5
size: NA
CDR3: CASSLGGAMEGETQYF
DNA: TGTGCCAGCAGCTTGGGGGGGGCAATGGAGGGGGAGACCCAGTACTTC

V: TRBV2
D: NA
J: TRBJ2-1
size: NA
CDR3: CASGRLIAYNEQFF
DNA: TGTGCCAGCGGCCGCCTCATAGCGTACAATGAGCAGTTCTTC

V: TRBV5-1
D: NA
J: TRBJ2-1
size: NA
CDR3: CASSLVGSSYNEQFF
DNA: TGCGCCAGCAGCTTGGTAGGAAGCTCCTACAATGAGCAGTTCTTC

V: TRBV6-1
D: NA
J: TRBJ1-2
size: NA
CDR3: CASTGAGYGYTF
DNA: TGTGCCAGCACCGGGGCCGGCTATGGCTACACCTTC

V: TRBV6-5
D: NA
J: TRBJ2-7
size: NA
CDR3: CASSAGAVYEQYF
DNA: TGTGCCAGCAGTGCCGGGGCTGTCTACGAGCAGTACTTC

V: TRBV27
D: NA
J: TRBJ2-2
size: once
CDR3: CASSSPTGELFF
DNA: TGTGCCAGCAGTTCCCCCACCGGGGAGCTGTTTTTT

V: TRBV5-1
D: TRBD2
J: TRBJ2-1
size: NA
CDR3: CASSLDGWTSNYNEQFF
DNA: TGCGCCAGCAGTCTCGACGGATGGACTAGTAACTACAATGAGCAGTTCTTC

V: TRBV5-8
D: NA
J: TRBJ2-1
size: NA
CDR3: CASSLVGVSQFF
DNA: TGTGCCAGCAGCTTGGTAGGGGTCAGCCAGTTCTTC

V: TRBV7-9
D: TRBD2
J: TRBJ2-4
size: NA
CDR3: CASSFGTSLVDIQYF
DNA: TGTGCCAGCAGCTTCGGGACTAGTCTGGTAGACATTCAGTACTTC

V: TRBV5-6
D: TRBD1
J: TRBJ1-1
size: NA
CDR3: CASSSNRGNSNTEAFF
DNA: TGTGCCAGCAGCTCGAACAGGGGGAACTCGAACACTGAAGCTTTCTTT

V: TRBV18
D: NA
J: TRBJ1-4
size: NA
CDR3: CASSPLGGLVEKLFF
DNA: TGTGCCAGCTCACCACTTGGGGGGCTGGTTGAAAAACTGTTTTTT

V: TRBV5-1
D: TRBD2
J: TRBJ2-1
size: NA
CDR3: CASSLPGGRTSGRPLGEQFF
DNA: TGCGCCAGCAGCTTGCCAGGGGGTAGGACTAGCGGGAGACCCTTGGGTGAGCAGTTCTTC

V: TRBV5-1
D: TRBD2
J: TRBJ2-7
size: NA
CDR3: CASSLRPTNSGTYEQYF
DNA: TGCGCCAGCAGCTTGAGGCCAACCAATAGCGGGACCTACGAGCAGTACTTC

V: TRBV7-2
D: NA
J: TRBJ2-1
size: NA
CDR3: CASSLAGRRYNEQFF
DNA: TGTGCCAGCAGCTTAGCGGGGAGGCGCTACAATGAGCAGTTCTTC

V: TRBV9
D: TRBD1
J: TRBJ2-7
size: NA
CDR3: CASSVAGQGADEQYF
DNA: TGTGCCAGCAGCGTAGCTGGACAGGGGGCAGACGAGCAGTACTTC

V: TRBV7-2
D: TRBD1
J: TRBJ2-7
size: NA
CDR3: CASSLQGYEQYF
DNA: TGTGCCAGCAGCCTACAGGGGTACGAGCAGTACTTC

V: TRBV28
D: TRBD1
J: TRBJ2-4
size: NA
CDR3: CASSLRDRGIQYF
DNA: TGTGCCAGCAGCCTCCGGGACAGGGGCATTCAGTACTTC

V: TRBV5-1
D: NA
J: TRBJ1-1
size: NA
CDR3: CASSLGGNTEAFF
DNA: TGCGCCAGCAGCTTAGGAGGAAACACTGAAGCTTTCTTT

V: TRBV5-6
D: NA
J: TRBJ1-1
size: once
CDR3: CASSLEVRPLSNTEAFF
DNA: TGTGCCAGCAGCTTGGAGGTCAGACCCCTATCGAACACTGAAGCTTTCTTT

V: TRBV27
D: NA
J: TRBJ2-1
size: NA
CDR3: CASSFQDRAQREQFF
DNA: TGTGCCAGCAGTTTCCAGGATCGGGCTCAACGGGAGCAGTTCTTC